A single sample gave rise to the 9 T cell receptor beta chains below, sequenced in a study of blood T cell repertoires in COVID-19. Profiling relied on immunoSEQ multiplex PCR, and the TCRdb table lists in-frame clones only, not all of them. The sample lists over 200,000 clones; over 80% were seen once. The source material was peripheral blood. The source is a young man with COVID-19, enrolled during active disease.

This chain joins TRBV6-5 and TRBJ2-7; TRBD1 might be the D (5 bases). The CDR3 consists of 15 residues. Germline CDR1 reads MNHEY; CDR2 reads SVGAGI. Between the trimmed V and J ends, which lost 2 bases and 1 base, there was a span of 12 bases. CDR3 sequence (DNA): TGTGCCAGCAGTTACAGGGCAGGGAAGTCCTACGAGCAGTACTTC. It yields the protein CASSYRAGKSYEQYF.

This chain links TRBV7-2 with TRBJ1-4, with unresolved D. Trimming left V 2 bases short and J 5 bases short, with 9 bases between. CDR3 length: 14 residues. Germline CDR1 reads SGHTA; CDR2 reads FQGNSA. The CDR3 coding sequence is TGTGCCAGCAGCTTATCCAGTCCAAATGAAAAACTGTTTTTT. Its translation is CASSLSSPNEKLFF.

This clone was seen only once. J is TRBJ1-5 and V is TRBV6-5, with TRBD1 matching over 9 bases. CDR1 MNHEY and CDR2 SVGAGI come from the germline V gene. J gave up 5 bases and V 8 bases, and 4 bases lay outside the gene matches. The CDR3 contains 13 residues. CDR3: CASGTGGDQPQHF. CDR3 nucleotides: TGTGCCAGCGGAACAGGGGGCGATCAGCCCCAGCATTTT.

The chain links TRBV19 to TRBJ1-2; 9 bases line up with TRBD1. Losses at the gene ends were 7 bases for V and 8 bases for J; bases not matched to a gene: 17. Per the germline V gene, CDR1 is LNHDA and CDR2 is SQIVND (reference sequence). CDR3 length equals 16 residues. The CDR3 nucleotides read TGTGCCAGTATCACCGGGACAGGGTCGATGGGAAGCGGCTACACCTTC. It specifies CASITGTGSMGSGYTF.

The V and J genes are TRBV7-2 and TRBJ1-2; tentatively, D is TRBD1 (6 bases). CDR3 length: 14 residues. Trimming took off 5 bases at V and 1 base at J, with 11 bases between the two ends. Germline values: CDR1 SGHTA, CDR2 FQGNSA. The CDR3 reads CASSPTGYNYGYTF. The CDR3 DNA follows: TGTGCCAGCAGCCCTACAGGGTATAACTATGGCTACACCTTC. Filled out from reference TRBV7-2 and TRBJ1-2, the complete variable domain reads GAGVSQSPSNKVTEKGKDVELRCDPISGHTALYWYRQSLGQGLEFLIYFQGNSAPDKSGLPSDRFSAERTGGSVSTLTIQRTQQEDSAVYLCASSPTGYNYGYTFGSGTRLTVV.

About this clone: The sample carries other DNA sequences with the same CDR3. The gene calls are TRBV5-1 and TRBJ1-2; 8 bases are a match to TRBD1. V lost 3 bases and J lost 2; bases outside the gene matches: 3. The CDR3 spans 14 residues. CDR1 is SGHRS, CDR2 YFSETQ, per germline. CDR3 residues: CASSSGQGNYGYTF. For the CDR3, the DNA is TGCGCCAGCAGCTCCGGACAGGGAAACTATGGCTACACCTTC. Full variable domain (outside the CDR3, taken from reference TRBV5-1 and TRBJ1-2): KAGVTQTPRYLIKTRGQQVTLSCSPISGHRSVSWYQQTPGQGLQFLFEYFSETQRNKGNFPGRFSGRQFSNSRSEMNVSTLELGDSALYLCASSSGQGNYGYTFGSGTRLTVV.

The chain uses TRBV20-1 and TRBJ1-1; tentatively, D is TRBD1 (5 bases). With 7 bases removed from V and 4 bases from J, the gap between germline ends came to 10 bases. This CDR3 is 11 amino acids long. Per germline, CDR1 DFQATT and CDR2 SNEGSKA (reference sequence). CDR3 nucleotides: TGCAGTGGATCCGGGGGCACTGAAGCTTTCTTT. Translation gives CSGSGGTEAFF.

This clone was detected once. The chain uses TRBV24-1 and TRBJ2-1; TRBD2 might be the D (5 bases). Trimming cost V 10 bases and J 7 bases, with 16 bases left between them. Germline V CDR1 and CDR2: KGHDR, SFDVKD. There are 13 residues in the CDR3. The DNA of the CDR3 is TGTGCCACGTCGGGGAGACCTACAAATGAGCAGTTCTTC. Its translation is CATSGRPTNEQFF.

The genes are TRBV10-2 and TRBJ2-5, with a weak D call TRBD2 (7 bases). V was clipped by 1 base and J by 4 bases, with 10 bases between them. Per the germline V gene, CDR1 is WSHSY and CDR2 is SAAADI. This CDR3 has 14 residues. CDR3: CASSEFRGGETQYF. The DNA for the CDR3 is TGCGCCAGCAGTGAGTTTAGGGGGGGAGAGACCCAGTACTTC.